This T cell receptor (beta chain) was sequenced during a study of breast tumors, draining lymph nodes, adjacent tissues. The CDR3 is 10 amino acids in total, end residues counted. TCRdb re-called the multiplex PCR reads through MiXCR, storing one row per CDR3 protein. The sample shows about 230,000 distinct CDR3 sequences, about 30% of them seen only once. Concerning this clonotype: What it binds is unknown. The missing conserved phenylalanine or tryptophan at the end of this CDR3 makes a read error likely. The limits of the CDR3 on the DNA are not certain, so only TCRdb's listed CDR3 is given.

Study results and caveats: The lymph node origin of tumor T cells was framed as consistent with a hypothesis, not demonstrated. Findings are consistent with lymph node origin and intratumoral expansion of most tumor T cells. Compared with lymph nodes, tumors were less diverse; compared with nontumor tissue, more. Compared with basal-like, luminal-like tumors shared significantly more repertoire with nontumor tissue.

The lymph nodes were axillary draining lymph nodes from breast cancer patients. The gene calls are TRBV12-3 or TRBV12-4 and TRBJ2-7; TRBD2 reflects the table's D call only, with no check against the DNA. Sequenced input: axillary lymph node tissue. This TCR came from a female donor with breast cancer. Some clones in this sample may be carry-over from other donors' samples. The CDR3 here is CASSPPGLAG.